This T cell receptor (beta chain) was documented in a study of CD8+ T cells in alopecia areata. Study information: C3H/HeJ graft donors with spontaneous alopecia, aged 6-12 months, supplied skin that was transplanted onto female C3H/HeJ mice aged roughly 6-11 weeks.

Study conclusions and caveats: Clonality in lesional scalp, especially alopecia totalis/universalis, exceeded that of normal scalp.

Sequencing used cDNA as its template, made by extracting RNA and reverse transcribing it. Measured with immunoSEQ multiplex PCR; TCRdb has only the in-frame clones, and not every one. Listed for the sample are more than 90,000 clones, none seen a single time. The CDR3 totals 12 residues. Germline CDR1 reads NNHDY; CDR2 reads SYVADS. V lost 8 bases and J lost 2, with 9 bases in between. On this clone itself: The antigen remains undetermined. Mouse gene names and germline throughout. The CDR3 end falls 4 residues outside the read, so it is completed with the germline J gene.

This chain connects TRBV13-3 to TRBJ2-5; D may be TRBD2 (7 bases). The material sequenced was lesional skin. The sequence was obtained from a C3H/HeJ mouse with alopecia areata. The mouse line has the MHC haplotype H2-k. The sequenced CDR3 bases are TGTGCCAGTTGGGGGGCCCAAGAC. Its translation is CASWGAQD. The whole CDR3 is CASWGAQDTQYF.